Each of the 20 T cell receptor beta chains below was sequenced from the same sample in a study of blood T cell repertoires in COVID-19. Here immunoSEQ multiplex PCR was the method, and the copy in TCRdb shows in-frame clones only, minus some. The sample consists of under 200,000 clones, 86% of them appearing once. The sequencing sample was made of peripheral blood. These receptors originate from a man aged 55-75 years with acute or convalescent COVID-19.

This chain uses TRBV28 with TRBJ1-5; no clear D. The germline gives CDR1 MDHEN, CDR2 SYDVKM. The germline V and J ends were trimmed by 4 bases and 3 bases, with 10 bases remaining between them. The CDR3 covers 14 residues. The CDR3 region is CASSSSKFNQPQHF. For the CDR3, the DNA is TGTGCCAGCAGTTCGAGTAAATTCAATCAGCCCCAGCATTTT. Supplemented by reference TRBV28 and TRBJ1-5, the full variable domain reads DVKVTQSSRYLVKRTGEKVFLECVQDMDHENMFWYRQDPGLGLRLIYFSYDVKMKEKGDIPEGYSVSREKKERFSLILESASTNQTSMYLCASSSSKFNQPQHFGDGTRLSIL.

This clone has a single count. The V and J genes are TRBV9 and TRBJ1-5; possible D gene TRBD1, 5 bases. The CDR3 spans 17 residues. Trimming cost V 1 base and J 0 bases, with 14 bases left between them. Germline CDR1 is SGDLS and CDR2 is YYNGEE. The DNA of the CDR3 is TGTGCCAGCAGCGTAAGGAGACAGACCCTTAGCAATCAGCCCCAGCATTTT. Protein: CASSVRRQTLSNQPQHF.

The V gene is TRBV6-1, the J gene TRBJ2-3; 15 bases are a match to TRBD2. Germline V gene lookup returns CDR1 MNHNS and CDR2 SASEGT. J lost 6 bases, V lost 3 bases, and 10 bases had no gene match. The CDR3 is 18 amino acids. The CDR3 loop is CASSDNPGLAGGGDTQYF. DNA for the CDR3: TGTGCCAGCAGTGATAACCCGGGACTAGCGGGAGGTGGCGATACGCAGTATTTT.

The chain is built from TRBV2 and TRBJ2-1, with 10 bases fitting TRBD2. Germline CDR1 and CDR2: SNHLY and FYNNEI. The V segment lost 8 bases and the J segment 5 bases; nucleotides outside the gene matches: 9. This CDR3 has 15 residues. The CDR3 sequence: CASVKGSGRHNEQFF. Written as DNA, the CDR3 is TGTGCCAGCGTGAAGGGTAGCGGGAGGCACAATGAGCAGTTCTTC.

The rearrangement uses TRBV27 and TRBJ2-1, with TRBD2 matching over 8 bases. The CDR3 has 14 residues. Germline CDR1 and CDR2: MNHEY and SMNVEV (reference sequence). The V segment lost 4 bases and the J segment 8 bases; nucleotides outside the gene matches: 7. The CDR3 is CASSWREAGDEQFF. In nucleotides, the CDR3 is TGTGCCAGCAGTTGGCGGGAGGCGGGGGATGAGCAGTTCTTC.

CDR3 sequence reads: CASTRAGGVTEAFF. CDR3 DNA sequence: TGTGCCAGCACCAGGGCCGGAGGGGTCACTGAAGCTTTCTTT. The V and J genes are TRBV6-5 and TRBJ1-1, with D perhaps TRBD1 (5 bases). The germline V gene has CDR1 MNHEY and CDR2 SVGAGI. V was cut by 7 bases and J by 4 bases, with 16 bases left in between. CDR3 length: 14 amino acids.

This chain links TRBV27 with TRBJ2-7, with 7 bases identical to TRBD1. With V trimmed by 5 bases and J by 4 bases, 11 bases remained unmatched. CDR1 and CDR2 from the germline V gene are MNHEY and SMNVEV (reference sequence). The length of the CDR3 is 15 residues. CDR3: CASSRTGTEGYEQYF. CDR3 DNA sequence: TGTGCCAGCAGTCGCACCGGGACAGAAGGATACGAGCAGTACTTC.

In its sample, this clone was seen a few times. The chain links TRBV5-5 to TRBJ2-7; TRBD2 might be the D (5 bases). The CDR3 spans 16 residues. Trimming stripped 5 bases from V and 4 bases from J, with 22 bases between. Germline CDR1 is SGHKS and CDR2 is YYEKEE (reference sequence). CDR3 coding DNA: TGTGCCAGCAGGGGTGGAGGAGGTGGGGATCCATACGAGCAGTACTTC. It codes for CASRGGGGGDPYEQYF.

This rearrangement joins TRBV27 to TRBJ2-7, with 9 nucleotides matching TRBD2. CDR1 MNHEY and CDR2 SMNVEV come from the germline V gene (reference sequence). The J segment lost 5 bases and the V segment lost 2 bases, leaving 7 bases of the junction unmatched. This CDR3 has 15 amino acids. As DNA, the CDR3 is TGTGCCAGCAGTTTAAGAGCGGGAGGTATCCACGAGCAGTACTTC. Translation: CASSLRAGGIHEQYF.

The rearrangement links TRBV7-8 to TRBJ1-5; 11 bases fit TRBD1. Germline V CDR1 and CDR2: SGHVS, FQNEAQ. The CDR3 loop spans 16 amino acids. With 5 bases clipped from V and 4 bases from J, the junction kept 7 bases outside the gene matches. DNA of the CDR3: TGTGCCAGCAGCGGCCCCGGGACAGGGGGAAATCAGCCCCAGCATTTT. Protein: CASSGPGTGGNQPQHF.

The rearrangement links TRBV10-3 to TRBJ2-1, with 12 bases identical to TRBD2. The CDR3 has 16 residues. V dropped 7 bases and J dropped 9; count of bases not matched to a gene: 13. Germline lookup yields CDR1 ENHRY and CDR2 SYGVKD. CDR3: CAINPKASGRVAEQFF. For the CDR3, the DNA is TGTGCCATCAATCCCAAGGCTAGCGGGAGGGTGGCTGAGCAGTTCTTC.

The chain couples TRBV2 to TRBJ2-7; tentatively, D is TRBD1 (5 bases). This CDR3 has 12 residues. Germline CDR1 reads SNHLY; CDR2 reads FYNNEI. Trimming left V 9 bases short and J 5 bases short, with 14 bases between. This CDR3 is CARGQGRNEQYF. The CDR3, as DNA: TGTGCCAGAGGGCAGGGTCGAAACGAGCAGTACTTC.

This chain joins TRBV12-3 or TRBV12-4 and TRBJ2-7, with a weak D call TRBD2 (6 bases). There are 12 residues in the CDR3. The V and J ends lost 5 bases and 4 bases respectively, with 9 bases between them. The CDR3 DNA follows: TGTGCCAGCAGTGGGGGACTTTACGAGCAGTACTTC. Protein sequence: CASSGGLYEQYF.

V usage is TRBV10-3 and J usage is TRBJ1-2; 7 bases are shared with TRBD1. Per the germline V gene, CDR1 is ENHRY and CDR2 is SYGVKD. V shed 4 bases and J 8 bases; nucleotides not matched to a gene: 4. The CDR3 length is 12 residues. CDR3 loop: CAISAGGNGYTF. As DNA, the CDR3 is TGTGCCATCAGTGCAGGGGGAAACGGCTACACCTTC.

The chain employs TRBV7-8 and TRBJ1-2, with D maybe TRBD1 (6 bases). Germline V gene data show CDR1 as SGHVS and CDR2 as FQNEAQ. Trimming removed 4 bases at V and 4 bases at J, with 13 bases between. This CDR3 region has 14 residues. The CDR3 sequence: CASSSHRDPYGYTF. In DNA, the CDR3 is TGTGCCAGCAGCTCGCACAGGGACCCCTATGGCTACACCTTC.

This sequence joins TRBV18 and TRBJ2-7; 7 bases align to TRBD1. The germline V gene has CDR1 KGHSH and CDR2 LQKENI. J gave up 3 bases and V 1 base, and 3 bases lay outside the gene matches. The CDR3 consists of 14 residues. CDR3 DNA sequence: TGTGCCAGCTCACCACTAGGACAGGACTACGAGCAGTACTTC. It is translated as CASSPLGQDYEQYF.

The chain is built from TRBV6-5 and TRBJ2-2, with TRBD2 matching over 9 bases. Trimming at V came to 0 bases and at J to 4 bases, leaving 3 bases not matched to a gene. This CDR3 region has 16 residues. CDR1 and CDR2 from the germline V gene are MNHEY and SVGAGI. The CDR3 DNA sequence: TGTGCCAGCAGTTACTCAGCGGGAGGCTTCACCGGGGAGCTGTTTTTT. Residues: CASSYSAGGFTGELFF.

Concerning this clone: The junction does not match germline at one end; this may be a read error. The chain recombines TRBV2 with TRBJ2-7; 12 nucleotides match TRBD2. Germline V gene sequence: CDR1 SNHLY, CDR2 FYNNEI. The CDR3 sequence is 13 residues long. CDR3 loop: CASRSGTSGRRVF. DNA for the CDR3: TGTGCCAGCAGGTCCGGGACTAGCGGGCGCCGGGTCTTC.

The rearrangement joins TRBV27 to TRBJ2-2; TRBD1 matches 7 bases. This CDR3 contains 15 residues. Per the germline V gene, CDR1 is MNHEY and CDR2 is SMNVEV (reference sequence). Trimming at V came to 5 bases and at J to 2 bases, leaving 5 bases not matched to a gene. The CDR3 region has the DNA TGTGCCAGCAGTGAGAGACAGGGAAACACCGGGGAGCTGTTTTTT. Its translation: CASSERQGNTGELFF.

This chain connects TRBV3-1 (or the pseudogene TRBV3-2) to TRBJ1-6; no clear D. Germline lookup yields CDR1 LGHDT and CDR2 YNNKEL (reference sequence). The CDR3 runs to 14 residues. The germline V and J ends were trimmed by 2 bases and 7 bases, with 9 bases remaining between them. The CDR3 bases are TGTGCCAGCAGCCAACCATCGGGGAATTCACCCCTCCACTTT. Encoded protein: CASSQPSGNSPLHF.